A selection of T cell receptor beta chains follows, all from one sample in a study of T cell responses to AZD1222 COVID-19 vaccine. The repertoire was sequenced with immunoSEQ multiplex PCR; TCRdb's copy has only in-frame clones and lacks some. The sample includes some 150,000 clones, around 90% of them seen just once. Sequences were derived from peripheral blood, sampled on day 0 of AZD1222 vaccination. These receptors were collected from an adult in good health. Both conserved end residues are trimmed from each CDR3.

V: TRBV4-3; CDR3: ASSQDRVSTEAF
V: TRBV12-3/TRBV12-4; CDR3: ASIPAGANEQF
V: TRBV2; CDR3: ASRGGGPYVGDEKLF
V: TRBV9; CDR3: ASSAGLAGGSYNEQF
V: TRBV13; CDR3: ASSYRGLGSNEKLF
V: TRBV7-3; CDR3: ASSYYGPNQFTDTQY
V: TRBV2; CDR3: ASKGGASYEQY
V: TRBV10-3; CDR3: AISPSMDHTEAF
V: TRBV9; CDR3: ARGNLPEGTQY
V: TRBV30; CDR3: AWRRDGTQETQY
V: TRBV5-1; CDR3: ASRTGQGSTNEKLF
V: TRBV24-1; CDR3: ATPTPYEQY
V: TRBV28; CDR3: ASSPGADSGNTIY
V: TRBV6-6; CDR3: ASSGTLSSYNSPLH
V: TRBV6-2/TRBV6-3; CDR3: ASSYSILGNTEAF
V: TRBV9; CDR3: ASSSRHQETQY
V: TRBV29-1; CDR3: SVGGGYSGVNNEQF
V: TRBV7-9; CDR3: ASSSPGGRGEKLF
V: TRBV2; CDR3: ASMGQGALGNQPQH
V: TRBV27; CDR3: ASSSRQGIGAEAF
V: TRBV7-9; CDR3: ASSFPVSRAAGNTIY
V: TRBV5-1; CDR3: ASSMGTATDTQY
V: TRBV5-1; CDR3: ASSLLDTGELF
V: TRBV9; CDR3: ASSVDLGSGAKGYT
V: TRBV2; CDR3: ASSPISGSPYNEQF
V: TRBV7-9; CDR3: ASSSAVAPSYGYT
V: TRBV7-2; CDR3: ASGLRLAGAGDTQY
V: TRBV3-1/TRBV3-2; CDR3: ASSQGASSQPQH
V: TRBV11-2; CDR3: ASSSRTATVYNEQF
V: TRBV27; CDR3: ASSTTGYNEQF
V: TRBV5-1; CDR3: ASSLGFTGNTIY
V: TRBV5-1; CDR3: ASSLVLSSGGPTGTQY
V: TRBV19; CDR3: ASSMRLPAQHSYEQY
V: TRBV15; CDR3: ATSKSGKSYT
V: TRBV28; CDR3: ASSPRTNFAQY
V: TRBV6-6; CDR3: ASMLLGGRGQETQY
V: TRBV2; CDR3: ARTSTRHYNEQF
V: TRBV6-5; CDR3: ASSRPGQHYNEQF
V: TRBV12-3/TRBV12-4; CDR3: ASSLDMGQGYT
V: TRBV6-2/TRBV6-3; CDR3: ASSYFGPSSEQY
V: TRBV19; CDR3: ASSIGQGVSYNEQF
V: TRBV7-2; CDR3: ASSAFDEQY
V: TRBV9; CDR3: ASSVEGGTTDTQY
V: TRBV5-5; CDR3: ASSPPAFSQAF
V: TRBV7-3; CDR3: ASSPEGRETQY
V: TRBV7-3; CDR3: ASSLLRDSYGNEQF
V: TRBV7-2; CDR3: ASSLLEGKADTQY
V: TRBV3-1/TRBV3-2; CDR3: ASSPRLQPSYNEQF
V: TRBV19; CDR3: ASSNPGFEGKNIQY
V: TRBV2; CDR3: ASSGGTSYEQY
V: TRBV19; CDR3: ASSLSNSGANVLT